This paragraph covers one T cell receptor (beta chain) sequence. The table came from immunoSEQ multiplex PCR; TCRdb's copy has only in-frame clones and leaves some out. The sample records roughly 220,000 clones, approximately 82% being singletons. This specimen belongs to a study of blood T cell repertoires in COVID-19. Trimming stripped 5 bases from V and 7 bases from J, with 18 bases between. Germline lookup yields CDR1 SGHNT and CDR2 YYREEE (reference sequence). The CDR3 consists of 15 residues. The receptor's source is a man in his forties who had recovered from COVID-19. Sample: PBMCs or T cells enriched from blood (not recorded which). The V gene is TRBV5-4, the J gene TRBJ2-2; D possibly corresponds to TRBD2 (5 bases). CDR3 DNA sequence: TGTGCCAGCAGGGATGTGACGGGGAGCGGCGGGGAGCTGTTTTTT. Translated, it gives CASRDVTGSGGELFF.